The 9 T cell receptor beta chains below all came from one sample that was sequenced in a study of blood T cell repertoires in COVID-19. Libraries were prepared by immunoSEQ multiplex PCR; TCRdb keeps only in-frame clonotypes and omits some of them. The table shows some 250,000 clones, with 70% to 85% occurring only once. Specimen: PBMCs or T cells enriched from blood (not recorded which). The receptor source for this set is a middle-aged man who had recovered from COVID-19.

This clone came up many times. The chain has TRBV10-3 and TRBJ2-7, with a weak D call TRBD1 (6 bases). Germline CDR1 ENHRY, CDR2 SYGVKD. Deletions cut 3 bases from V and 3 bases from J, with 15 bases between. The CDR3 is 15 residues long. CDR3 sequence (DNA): TGTGCCATCAGTGATCCTAGTGGCAGGGGCTACGAGCAGTACTTC. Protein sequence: CAISDPSGRGYEQYF.

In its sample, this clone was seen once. CDR3 loop: CASSYAGYEQYF. The DNA of the CDR3 is TGTGCCAGCAGTTACGCGGGATACGAGCAGTACTTC. The V gene is TRBV6-6, the J gene TRBJ2-7; a weak D match, TRBD2 (6 bases). This CDR3 has 12 amino acids. The germline gives CDR1 MNHNY, CDR2 SVGAGI (reference sequence). Between the trimmed V and J ends, which lost 2 bases and 4 bases, there was a span of 6 bases.

The CDR3 reads CASSIDRAGNTIYF. In DNA, the CDR3 is TGTGCCAGCAGCATCGACAGGGCTGGAAACACCATATATTTT. The chain is built from TRBV5-4 and TRBJ1-3, with 7 bases identical to TRBD1. CDR3 length equals 14 residues. J lost 2 bases, V lost 4 bases, and 3 bases had no gene match. Germline CDR1 SGHNT, CDR2 YYREEE (reference sequence).

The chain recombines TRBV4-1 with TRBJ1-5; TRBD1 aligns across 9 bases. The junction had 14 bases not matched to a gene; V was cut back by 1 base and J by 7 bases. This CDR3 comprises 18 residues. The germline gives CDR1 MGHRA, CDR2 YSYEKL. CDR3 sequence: CASSQVTAPDRGVQPQHF. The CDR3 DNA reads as TGCGCCAGCAGCCAAGTAACCGCTCCGGACAGGGGCGTGCAGCCCCAGCATTTT.

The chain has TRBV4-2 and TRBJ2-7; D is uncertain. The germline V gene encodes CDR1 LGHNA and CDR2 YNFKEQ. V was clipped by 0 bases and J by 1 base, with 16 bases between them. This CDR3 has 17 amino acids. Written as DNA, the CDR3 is TGTGCCAGCAGCCAAGATGTTAGCCAGATATTGTCCTACGAGCAGTACTTC. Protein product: CASSQDVSQILSYEQYF.

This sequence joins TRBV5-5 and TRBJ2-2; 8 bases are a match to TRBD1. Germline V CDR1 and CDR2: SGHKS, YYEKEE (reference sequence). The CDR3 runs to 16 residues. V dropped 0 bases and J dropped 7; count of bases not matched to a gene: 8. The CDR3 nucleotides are TGTGCCAGCAGCTTGGCAGGGGGCGAGGGAGGCGGGGAGCTGTTTTTT. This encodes CASSLAGGEGGGELFF.

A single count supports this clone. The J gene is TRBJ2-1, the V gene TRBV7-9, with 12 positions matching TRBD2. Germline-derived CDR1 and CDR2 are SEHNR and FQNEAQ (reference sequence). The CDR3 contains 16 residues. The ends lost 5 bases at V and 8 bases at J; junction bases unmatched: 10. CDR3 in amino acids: CASSARRLAGGHEQFF. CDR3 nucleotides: TGTGCCAGCAGCGCCCGCCGGCTAGCGGGGGGGCATGAGCAGTTCTTC.

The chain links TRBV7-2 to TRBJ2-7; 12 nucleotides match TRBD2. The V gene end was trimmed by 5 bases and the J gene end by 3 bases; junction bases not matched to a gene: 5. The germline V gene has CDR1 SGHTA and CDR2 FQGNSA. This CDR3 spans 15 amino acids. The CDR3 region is CASSSGLAGNYEQYF. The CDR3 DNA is TGTGCCAGCAGCAGCGGACTAGCGGGGAACTACGAGCAGTACTTC. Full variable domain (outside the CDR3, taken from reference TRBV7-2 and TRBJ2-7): GAGVSQSPSNKVTEKGKDVELRCDPISGHTALYWYRQSLGQGLEFLIYFQGNSAPDKSGLPSDRFSAERTGGSVSTLTIQRTQQEDSAVYLCASSSGLAGNYEQYFGPGTRLTVT.

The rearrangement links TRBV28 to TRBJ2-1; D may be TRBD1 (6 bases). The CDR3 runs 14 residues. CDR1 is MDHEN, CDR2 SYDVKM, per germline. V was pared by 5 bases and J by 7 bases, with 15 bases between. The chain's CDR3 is CASSSWGPGNEQFF. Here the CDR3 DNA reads TGTGCCAGCAGTAGCTGGGGGCCGGGTAATGAGCAGTTCTTC.